This note documents a single T cell receptor (beta chain) sequence. This CDR3 is 15 amino acids long. The trim removed 2 bases at V and 2 bases at J, leaving 5 bases unmatched. CDR1 MNHNS and CDR2 SASEGT come from the germline V gene. This sample stems from a study of blood T cell repertoires in COVID-19. Study context: Some COVID-19 samples were acute and others convalescent; all came from the United States, Italy and Spain. T cells, B-cell-depleted T cells, or PBMCs provided the cDNA or gDNA that served as material.

Authors' data handling: Cell counts per sample came from amplifying reference gene primers. Only in-frame clones appear in the TCRdb table, and some are missing; sequencing was by immunoSEQ multiplex PCR. The V and J calls and clone size come from that table; D and trimming were worked out from the DNA. This table holds some 250,000 clones, about 82% found once. The chain combines TRBV6-1 with TRBJ1-2, with 7 bases identical to TRBD1. Sequencing used peripheral blood. The TCR comes from an elderly man with acute or convalescent COVID-19. The CDR3 DNA is TGTGCCAGCAGTGAACGAGACAGGGCCAACTATGGCTACACCTTC. It is translated as CASSERDRANYGYTF.